A selection of T cell receptor beta chains follows, all from one sample in a study of neurological immune-mediated disorders. TCRdb re-called the 5' RACE reads with MiXCR, one entry per CDR3 protein. The table has approximately 37,000 distinct CDR3 sequences, around an eighth seen once; the top ten hold 27%. Material: PBMCs. Receptors originate from a woman aged 50 to 65 with HTLV-1-associated myelopathy (HAM/TSP). Each CDR3 is given with its conserved first and last residue. A D gene is named only where the DNA matches it firmly. Some rows mark clone size as missing; the rest say once, few, many or name a class of expanded clone.

TRBJ2-1 | . | 13 | many | TRBV7-2 | TGTGCCAGCAGCTTAGTGGGGGGCAATGAGCAGTTCTTC | CASSLVGGNEQFF
TRBJ1-5 | TRBD1 | 16 | . | TRBV20-1 | TGCAGTGCTTTTAGCTACAGGGGGCGGAACAATCAGCCCCAGCATTTT | CSAFSYRGRNNQPQHF
TRBJ2-3 | TRBD2 | 15 | few | TRBV20-1 | TGCAGTGCTAGGACGGGCAGCGGGGCCACAGATACGCAGTATTTT | CSARTGSGATDTQYF
TRBJ2-3 | TRBD1 | 14 | . | TRBV3-1 | TGTGCCAGCAGCCCACGACAGGGGACAGATACGCAGTATTTT | CASSPRQGTDTQYF
TRBJ1-5 | . | 15 | few | TRBV6-1 | TGTGTCAGCAGGGAACGGGGGGGATTCAATCAGCCCCAGCATTTT | CVSRERGGFNQPQHF
TRBJ1-2 | . | 15 | many | TRBV15 | TGTGCCACCAGCAGAGATATCCGACCGGGTGCGGGCTACACCTTC | CATSRDIRPGAGYTF
TRBJ2-1 | TRBD1 | 18 | many | TRBV15 | TGTGCCACCAGCAGAGCCTTCGAGCGGACAGGGATCGGGGATGAGCAGTTCTTC | CATSRAFERTGIGDEQFF
TRBJ2-3 | TRBD2 | 17 | many | TRBV4-2 | TGTGCCAGCAGCCAAGATGACGAGCGGGGGGGCGCAGATACGCAGTATTTT | CASSQDDERGGADTQYF
TRBJ2-3 | TRBD1 | 15 | many | TRBV6-6 | TGTGCCAGCAGTCAACCCGACAGGGGGATATATACGCAGTATTTT | CASSQPDRGIYTQYF
TRBJ1-4 | . | 14 | . | TRBV5-1 | TGCGCCAGCAGAGCCGGGGACTCAATTGAAAAACTGTTTTTT | CASRAGDSIEKLFF
TRBJ1-2 | TRBD1 | 15 | many | TRBV12-3/TRBV12-4 | TGTGCCAGCAGTCTCCGACAGGGCAATAACTATGGCTACACCTTC | CASSLRQGNNYGYTF
TRBJ1-1 | . | 13 | many | TRBV6-5 | TGTGCCAGCAGTTACTCGGGGGGCACTGAAGCTTTCTTT | CASSYSGGTEAFF
TRBJ2-3 | TRBD2 | 14 | few | TRBV9 | TGTGCCAGCAGCGCGGGGGGGGGCACAGATACGCAGTATTTT | CASSAGGGTDTQYF
TRBJ2-3 | . | 12 | . | TRBV18 | TGTGCCAGCTCACCGACCACAAATACGCAGTATTTT | CASSPTTNTQYF
TRBJ1-1 | . | 14 | many | TRBV12-3/TRBV12-4 | TGTGCCAGCACCTTAAGTCCCTTACTTTCTGAAGCTTTCTTT | CASTLSPLLSEAFF
TRBJ1-2 | TRBD1 | 14 | many | TRBV20-1 | TGCAGTGCTAGGAGGGACAGGACTAACTATGGCTACACCTTC | CSARRDRTNYGYTF
TRBJ1-1 | . | 13 | many | TRBV7-3 | TGTGCCAGCAGCTTACTAGGGAACACTGAAGCTTTCTTT | CASSLLGNTEAFF
TRBJ2-7 | . | 15 | many | TRBV7-2 | TGTGCCAGCAGTACTGGTGGTAGCGGTTCCTACGAGCAGTACTTC | CASSTGGSGSYEQYF
TRBJ2-5 | . | 11 | many | TRBV30 | TGTGCCTGGAGTACCCCAGGGACCCAGTACTTC | CAWSTPGTQYF
TRBJ2-7 | TRBD2 | 13 | many | TRBV20-1 | TGCAGTGCTAGCGGGACTAGCGGCTACGAGCAGTACTTC | CSASGTSGYEQYF
TRBJ2-3 | TRBD1 | 17 | many | TRBV20-1 | TGCAGTGCTAGGAGTACCCCGACAGGGGCGCGGACAGATACGCAGTATTTT | CSARSTPTGARTDTQYF
TRBJ1-1 | . | 13 | many | TRBV4-2 | TGTGCCAGCAGCCAAGACCCGTGGACTGAAGCTTTCTTT | CASSQDPWTEAFF
TRBJ2-1 | TRBD2 | 14 | many | TRBV6-2/TRBV6-3 | TGTGCCAGCAGTTACCTCGCGGGGGAGAATGAGCAGTTCTTC | CASSYLAGENEQFF
TRBJ1-2 | . | 14 | . | TRBV6-2/TRBV6-3 | TGTGCCAGCAAGAGGAATGGGCAGGGTTATGGCTACACCTTC | CASKRNGQGYGYTF
TRBJ1-3 | TRBD1 | 15 | many | TRBV9 | TGTGCCAGCAGCCCATCAGGGGGCGGGGGAAACACCATATATTTT | CASSPSGGGGNTIYF
TRBJ2-6 | . | 15 | many | TRBV7-2 | TGTGCCAGCAGCTTACGCAGGCAAGGGGCCAACGTCCTGACTTTC | CASSLRRQGANVLTF
TRBJ2-2 | . | 14 | many | TRBV7-2 | TGTGCCAGCAGCCCAAGCCGCAACACCGGGGAGCTGTTTTTT | CASSPSRNTGELFF
TRBJ2-3 | . | 14 | many | TRBV7-9 | TGTGCCAGCAGCCTTCGGGGTCAGACAGATACGCAGTATTTT | CASSLRGQTDTQYF
TRBJ1-5 | . | 15 | many | TRBV9 | TGTGCCAGCAGTCCTCGGGGAGATAGGGGTGAGCCCCAGCATTTT | CASSPRGDRGEPQHF
TRBJ1-1 | . | 13 | many | TRBV12-3/TRBV12-4 | TGTGCCAGCAGTTTACGTTTGAACACTGAAGCTTTCTTT | CASSLRLNTEAFF
TRBJ2-2 | TRBD2 | 14 | many | TRBV20-1 | TGCAGTGCCCCGACTAGCGGGGGAGCCGGGGAGCTGTTTTTT | CSAPTSGGAGELFF
TRBJ2-3 | TRBD2 | 14 | many | TRBV5-1 | TGCGCCAGCAGCCTCCAGACTAGCGCAGATACGCAGTATTTT | CASSLQTSADTQYF
TRBJ1-5 | . | 13 | many | TRBV7-3 | TGTGCCAGCAGCTTAGATTTGGGGCAGCCCCAGCATTTT | CASSLDLGQPQHF
TRBJ1-1 | . | 16 | many | TRBV7-2 | TGTGCCAGCAGCTTAGTTTGGGATCCACCAGACACTGAAGCTTTCTTT | CASSLVWDPPDTEAFF
TRBJ2-5 | . | 13 | many | TRBV14 | TGTGCCAGCAGCCAAGGACAGAAACGGGGCCAGTACTTC | CASSQGQKRGQYF
TRBJ2-5 | . | 12 | many | TRBV6-5 | TGTGCCAGCAGACCCGCCGGGGAGACCCAGTACTTC | CASRPAGETQYF
TRBJ1-5 | TRBD1 | 17 | many | TRBV10-3 | TGTGCCATCAGTGAGTCGAGGGCAGGGGGACGCAATCAGCCCCAGCATTTT | CAISESRAGGRNQPQHF
TRBJ1-2 | . | 17 | many | TRBV5-1 | TGCGCCAGCAGCCACACCACCATACAAGGGGGGAACTATGGCTACACCTTC | CASSHTTIQGGNYGYTF
TRBJ2-2 | TRBD1 | 15 | many | TRBV5-1 | TGCGCCAGCAGCAAGGGACAGGGAGGTACCGGGGAGCTGTTTTTT | CASSKGQGGTGELFF
TRBJ1-2 | TRBD1 | 16 | many | TRBV12-3/TRBV12-4 | TGTGCCAGCAGTACTCCGGGACAGAGAACTAACTATGGCTACACCTTC | CASSTPGQRTNYGYTF
TRBJ1-5 | . | 13 | many | TRBV20-1 | TGCAGTGCCCTGAGACAGCCCAATCAGCCCCAGCATTTT | CSALRQPNQPQHF
TRBJ1-1 | TRBD1 | 12 | many | TRBV18 | TGTGCCAGCTCTGACAGGGACACTGAAGCTTTCTTT | CASSDRDTEAFF
TRBJ2-3 | . | 16 | . | TRBV7-8 | TGCGCCAGCAGCCCCCCCGGCGGGGCCCAGATGGATACGCAGTATTTT | CASSPPGGAQMDTQYF
TRBJ2-5 | . | 13 | many | TRBV20-1 | TGCAGTGCTGCAGACGGGAGAGCGGAGACCCAGTACTTC | CSAADGRAETQYF
TRBJ2-1 | . | 16 | many | TRBV20-1 | TGCAGTGCTAGTATGGCGACGGGGGGCCGGGGAAATGAGCAGTTCTTC | CSASMATGGRGNEQFF
TRBJ2-7 | TRBD2 | 16 | many | TRBV7-2 | TGTGCCAGCAGCCCCTGGAGTAGCGGGGCCTCCTACGAGCAGTACTTC | CASSPWSSGASYEQYF
TRBJ1-5 | . | 13 | many | TRBV2 | TGTGCCAGCAGTGTGCTGGGGAATCAGCCCCAGCATTTT | CASSVLGNQPQHF
TRBJ2-6 | . | 13 | many | TRBV12-3/TRBV12-4 | TGTGCCAGCAGTACCTCTGGGGCCAACGTCCTGACTTTC | CASSTSGANVLTF
TRBJ2-7 | . | 12 | many | TRBV20-1 | TGCAGTGCTAGAGAGGCCTTCTACGAGCAGTACTTC | CSAREAFYEQYF
TRBJ1-5 | . | 15 | medium-sized | TRBV4-1 | TGCGCCAGCAGCCCTGACATCCCTACAAATCAGCCCCAGCATTTT | CASSPDIPTNQPQHF
TRBJ2-1 | . | 14 | many | TRBV3-1 | TGTGCCAGCAGCCCCGGGACAAGTAGAAATGAGCAGTTCTTC | CASSPGTSRNEQFF
TRBJ2-2 | . | 16 | few | TRBV5-1 | TGCGCCAGCAGCTTGGATGTCTCGGGGCCTACCGGGGAGCTGTTTTTT | CASSLDVSGPTGELFF
TRBJ2-3 | . | 15 | . | TRBV18 | TGTGCCAGCTCAGTCCTAGCGTCCAGCACAGATACGCAGTATTTT | CASSVLASSTDTQYF